This T cell receptor beta chain was identified during a study of memory CD4+ T cells and cytomegalovirus serostatus. The wider study: This sample comes from healthy Belgian adults, several CMV seropositive, roughly 22 seronegative.

A word on this clone: Its target is unknown.

Whole-study findings and limits: CD4+ memory repertoires contained about 40% of the 164 reported CMV TCRbeta sequences. Repertoires predicted CMV serostatus with median bootstrapped AUC of about 0.95.

The sort gate was single viable CD3+CD4+CD8-CD45RO+ cells for memory CD4+ T cells. Total CD4+ T cells were enriched by CD4 positive selection. Germline V gene sequence: CDR1 MNHEY, CDR2 SMNVEV (reference sequence). V was clipped by 7 bases and J by 1 base, with 16 bases between them. The CDR3 has 15 residues. Profiling relied on immunoSEQ multiplex PCR, and the TCRdb table lists in-frame clones only, not all of them. The sample records fewer than 75,000 clones, less than 80% being singletons. The material sequenced was memory CD4+ T cells from blood. V is TRBV27 and J is TRBJ1-1; perhaps TRBD1 as D (5 bases). The receptor was derived from an adult in good health and CMV-seronegative. The CDR3 loop is CASTRWGTKNTEAFF. In nucleotides, the CDR3 is TGTGCCAGCACCCGTTGGGGCACTAAGAACACTGAAGCTTTCTTT.